The 4 T cell receptor beta chains given below trace back to one sample, sequenced in a study of CD8 T cells in ankylosing spondylitis. TCRdb re-analysed the 5' RACE reads in MiXCR, keeping a single row per CDR3 protein. The data hold approximately 130,000 distinct CDR3 sequences, with over 7% observed a single time. Sequencing was carried out using blood, either unsorted or a sorted T cell fraction (not recorded which). Receptors originate from a male donor with ankylosing spondylitis or in good health (not recorded which).

The chain has TRBV7-8 and TRBJ2-3; tentative D call: TRBD1 (6 bases). V lost 2 bases, J lost 6 bases, and 18 bases lay in between. The CDR3 runs 16 residues. Germline values: CDR1 SGHVS, CDR2 FQNEAQ. CDR3 coding DNA: TGTGCCAGCAGCTTATTGGGGGCCGGGCCGGGCGATACGCAGTATTTT. This codes for CASSLLGAGPGDTQYF.

This clonotype appeared many times. The V call is TRBV2, the J call TRBJ1-3; D uncertain. Trimming took 2 bases from V and 4 from J, leaving 3 bases between them. Germline V gene data show CDR1 as SNHLY and CDR2 as FYNNEI. This CDR3 is 12 amino acids long. CDR3: CASSERGNTIYF. The DNA of the CDR3 is TGTGCCAGCAGTGAACGGGGAAACACCATATATTTT.

This clonotype was seen repeatedly, ten times or more. The chain combines TRBV6-6 with TRBJ1-4; unclear D gene. Germline V gene lookup returns CDR1 MNHNY and CDR2 SVGAGI (reference sequence). The V and J ends lost 3 bases and 8 bases respectively, with 4 bases between them. This CDR3 spans 11 amino acids. The chain's CDR3 is CASSYGEKLFF. In DNA, the CDR3 is TGTGCCAGCAGTTATGGAGAAAAACTGTTTTTT.

In its sample, this clonotype was seen a few times. The gene calls are TRBV20-1 and TRBJ1-1, with a tentative D call TRBD1 (5 bases). V lost 5 bases and J lost 5, with 15 bases in between. The CDR3 loop spans 13 amino acids. Per germline, CDR1 DFQATT and CDR2 SNEGSKA (reference sequence). The chain's CDR3 is CSADLRGATEAFF. The CDR3 DNA is TGCAGTGCTGACCTTAGAGGGGCTACTGAAGCTTTCTTT.